This T cell receptor (beta chain) was profiled in a study of T cell responses to AZD1222 COVID-19 vaccine. Study-wide context: Second-dose intervals near 4 or 12 weeks were combined.

Notes on this clone: As yet, its antigen is unknown.

CDR1 is LNHDA, CDR2 SQIVND, per germline (reference sequence). This CDR3 region has 15 residues. V gave up 2 bases and J gave up 6 bases; unmatched junction bases: 3. The protocol was immunoSEQ multiplex PCR, while the TCRdb copy is restricted to in-frame clones and leaves out a portion. This table holds about 120,000 clones, around 94% found once. The study's findings and limits: The study found Spike-specific TCR breadth and depth rose after two AZD1222 doses. Baseline serology detected seropositivity in only 6 or 7 AZD1222 recipients. The donor group comprised mostly white British people and more females; the analysis possibly underestimated clonal diversity.

The sample consisted of peripheral blood, taken on day 0 of AZD1222 vaccination. The chain carries TRBV19 and TRBJ2-1, with TRBD2 matching 11 bases. The sequence was obtained from an adult in good health. CDR3 nucleotide sequence: TGTGCCAGTAGTATACTAGCGGGAGGTGGCAATGAGCAGTTCTTC. Protein product: CASSILAGGGNEQFF.